A selection of T cell receptor beta chains follows, all from one sample in a study of cytomegalovirus exposure and HLA in healthy donors. Using immunoSEQ multiplex PCR, the repertoire was profiled, and TCRdb retains in-frame clones only, with some absent. The profile shows more than 95,000 clones, approximately 72% of them singletons. Sequencing used PBMCs. The receptors were sampled from a man aged 25-40 years in good health and CMV-seronegative. CDR3s include the opening cysteine and the closing phenylalanine or tryptophan. Fields, in order: CDR3 protein, J gene, V gene.

CASSLQGGSNQPQHF | TRBJ1-5 | TRBV5-8
CASRPGLGNEQFF | TRBJ2-1 | TRBV6-5
CASSEYGWMNTEAFF | TRBJ1-1 | TRBV25-1
CASSLTASGSSYEQYF | TRBJ2-7 | TRBV28
CASSLWGQGASTGELFF | TRBJ2-2 | TRBV7-2
CASSLTGGQTQYF | TRBJ2-5 | TRBV5-1
CASRQTEPDTQYF | TRBJ2-3 | TRBV10-3
CASTGGTASYEQYF | TRBJ2-7 | TRBV28
CASSLAEGLAGNYEQYF | - | TRBV7-6
CASSESSSYNEQFF | TRBJ2-1 | TRBV6-5
CASSLGRFPGTDTQYF | TRBJ2-3 | TRBV5-4
CASSESVGLPKRERNEQFF | - | TRBV10-1
CASSTLAGGLPGELFF | TRBJ2-2 | TRBV5-1
CASSTSGGALNEQFF | TRBJ2-1 | TRBV18
CASRTPSGGYSQETQYF | TRBJ2-5 | TRBV2
CASSPGQGNTEAFF | TRBJ1-1 | TRBV10-2
CASKPTGYGNTIYF | TRBJ1-3 | TRBV7-2
CASSAGTGELFF | TRBJ2-2 | TRBV2
CASSVATANTEAFF | TRBJ1-1 | TRBV9
CASSQGPTGGTGNTIYF | TRBJ1-3 | TRBV4-1
CASSYRQGLTEAFF | TRBJ1-1 | TRBV7-8
CASSGARGSYGYTF | TRBJ1-2 | TRBV25-1
CASSATGGSETQYF | TRBJ2-5 | TRBV19
CASSLGGGYGYTF | TRBJ1-2 | TRBV7-9
CASSFGTAYQETQYF | TRBJ2-5 | TRBV5-1
CAISAGGEETQYF | TRBJ2-5 | TRBV10-3
CASSLQETQYF | TRBJ2-5 | TRBV2
CASSPPSEENTEAFF | TRBJ1-1 | TRBV18
CASSLPGQYYEQYF | TRBJ2-7 | TRBV5-1
CASSRGQGTDTQYF | TRBJ2-3 | TRBV28
CSAESPRGPRETQYF | TRBJ2-5 | TRBV29-1
CASSRTGSSYEQYF | TRBJ2-7 | TRBV5-6
CASSIQGARTEAFF | TRBJ1-1 | TRBV19
CASTIPGEGQPQHF | TRBJ1-5 | TRBV2
CAISESGLAGGSYEQYF | TRBJ2-7 | TRBV10-3
CASSVGVGGHYEQYF | TRBJ2-7 | TRBV9
CASGLGGAPGELFF | TRBJ2-2 | TRBV11-3
CASRFDPQGYYEQYF | TRBJ2-7 | TRBV4-1
CASTPLRGTGELFF | TRBJ2-2 | TRBV5-8
CAWRRGWETQYF | TRBJ2-5 | TRBV30
CASSLGLAGTQETQYF | TRBJ2-5 | TRBV7-7
CASARPGATNEKLFF | TRBJ1-4 | TRBV19
CASSFYGAGGDTQYF | TRBJ2-3 | TRBV5-1
CASSSGGGHEQYF | TRBJ2-7 | TRBV28
CASSWNGGGTEAFF | TRBJ1-1 | TRBV27
CASSWTGFGNTIYF | TRBJ1-3 | TRBV7-2
CASSQVWTSDPTDTQYF | TRBJ2-3 | TRBV4-2
CASRPVAGAREQYF | TRBJ2-7 | TRBV6-1